The 22 T cell receptor beta chains listed next were all sequenced from one sample in a study of blood T cell repertoires in COVID-19. Measured with immunoSEQ multiplex PCR; TCRdb has only the in-frame clones, and not every one. The repertoire holds around 350,000 clones, around 84% seen once, with around 3% in the top ten. Sequencing was done on a sample of peripheral blood. These receptors were taken from a human donor in a cohort sampled during active COVID-19.

This chain connects TRBV7-9 to TRBJ2-1; D is uncertain. V was cut by 3 bases and J by 8 bases, with 8 bases left in between. CDR1 and CDR2 from the germline V gene are SEHNR and FQNEAQ (reference sequence). This CDR3 contains 12 residues. CDR3 region: CASSFRRDEQFF. The CDR3 DNA is TGTGCCAGCAGCTTTCGTCGGGATGAGCAGTTCTTC.

This chain connects TRBV7-8 to TRBJ2-5, with TRBD2 as a possible D gene (5 bases). Germline V gene lookup returns CDR1 SGHVS and CDR2 FQNEAQ. V was cut by 1 base and J by 3 bases, with 9 bases left in between. This CDR3 contains 14 residues. This chain's CDR3 is CASSLEVGEETQYF. DNA of the CDR3: TGTGCCAGCAGCTTAGAGGTCGGGGAAGAGACCCAGTACTTC.

The chain is built from TRBV21-1 and TRBJ2-3; the DNA was not compared with TRBD1, the D call given in the table. TRBV21-1 is shown as a pseudogene. The CDR3 has 18 residues. For the CDR3, the DNA is TGTGCCAGCAGCAAAAAGGGGACACTGAGAAAGGGGACAGATACGCAGTATTTT. This gives the protein CASSKKGTLRKGTDTQYF.

The count of this clone is one. The chain is built from TRBV27 and TRBJ1-5, with 7 bases aligning to TRBD1. Trimming cost V 4 bases and J 4 bases; bases outside gene matches: 10. CDR1 is MNHEY, CDR2 SMNVEV, per germline (reference sequence). The CDR3 is 16 amino acids. The CDR3 DNA reads as TGTGCCAGCAGTTCCCTACAGGGGTTTCGGAATCAGCCCCAGCATTTT. Its protein is CASSSLQGFRNQPQHF.

The chain uses TRBV6-1 and TRBJ1-4; D not resolved. The germline V and J ends were trimmed by 1 base and 4 bases, with 7 bases remaining between them. The CDR3 contains 14 residues. The germline V gene has CDR1 MNHNS and CDR2 SASEGT. The DNA of the CDR3 is TGTGCCAGCAGTGAAGGACTCAGTAATGAAAAACTGTTTTTT. Translating it yields CASSEGLSNEKLFF.

The J gene is TRBJ1-4, the V gene TRBV4-2; D is perhaps TRBD1 (6 bases). The CDR3 contains 15 residues. Trimming took 2 bases from V and 7 from J, leaving 14 bases between them. From germline, CDR1 is LGHNA and CDR2 YNFKEQ. The CDR3 spells CASSQPAGVPEKLFF. CDR3 in DNA: TGTGCCAGCAGCCAACCCGCAGGGGTCCCTGAAAAACTGTTTTTT.

The rearrangement links TRBV25-1 to TRBJ2-7; no clear D. The CDR3 consists of 10 residues. Germline V gene lookup returns CDR1 MGHDK and CDR2 SYGVNS. Trimming took 8 bases from V and 3 from J, leaving 5 bases between them. The CDR3 bases are TGTGCCAGCGCAGACTACGAGCAGTACTTC. Its protein is CASADYEQYF.

V usage is TRBV7-9 and J usage is TRBJ2-7; a weak D match, TRBD1 (6 bases). The CDR3 loop spans 16 amino acids. The ends were cut back, 5 bases at V and 0 bases at J, with 17 bases in the middle. Germline CDR1 reads SEHNR; CDR2 reads FQNEAQ (reference sequence). DNA of the CDR3: TGTGCCAGCAGCCCCCCCGGGACACGGAGCTCCTACGAGCAGTACTTC. This encodes CASSPPGTRSSYEQYF.

This clone was seen a handful of times. The gene calls are TRBV11-2 and TRBJ2-1; TRBD1 agrees at 7 bases. This CDR3 is built from 15 residues. Germline values: CDR1 SGHAT, CDR2 FQNNGV. J gave up 8 bases and V 5 bases, and 12 bases lay outside the gene matches. CDR3 amino acids: CASSQVATGKHEQFF. The CDR3 nucleotides read TGTGCCAGCAGCCAGGTTGCGACAGGGAAACATGAGCAGTTCTTC.

This clone was found once. The V and J genes are TRBV9 and TRBJ1-2; 10 nucleotides match TRBD1. The CDR3 runs 15 residues. Trimming cost V 3 bases and J 4 bases; bases outside gene matches: 6. Germline V gene lookup returns CDR1 SGDLS and CDR2 YYNGEE. DNA for the CDR3: TGTGCCAGCAGCGCTCGACAGGGGGCGACCTATGGCTACACCTTC. Translated, it gives CASSARQGATYGYTF.

This chain joins TRBV27 and TRBJ2-5; 8 nucleotides line up with TRBD2. The trim removed 6 bases at V and 7 bases at J, leaving 13 bases unmatched. There are 15 residues in the CDR3. Germline CDR1 and CDR2: MNHEY and SMNVEV (reference sequence). This CDR3 is CASRGTSGATGTQYF. DNA for the CDR3: TGTGCCAGCAGGGGTACTAGCGGAGCCACAGGGACCCAGTACTTC.

This clone showed up just once. The chain combines TRBV3-1 (or the pseudogene TRBV3-2) with TRBJ1-2; 7 bases are shared with TRBD1. This CDR3 region has 13 residues. V was pared by 2 bases and J by 6 bases, with 3 bases of the junction left unmatched. Germline assignment: CDR1 LGHDT and CDR2 YNNKEL (reference sequence). The CDR3 loop reads CASSQNRGHGYTF. The CDR3 nucleotides are TGTGCCAGCAGCCAAAACAGGGGTCATGGCTACACCTTC.

This clone came up a few times. The J gene is TRBJ2-7, the V gene TRBV7-9, with D perhaps matching TRBD1 (6 bases). The CDR3 extends over 14 amino acids. Germline CDR1 is SEHNR and CDR2 is FQNEAQ (reference sequence). V lost 1 base, J lost 2 bases, and 9 bases lay in between. The CDR3 DNA sequence: TGTGCCAGCAGCTTAGTGGGGGCCACCTACGAGCAGTACTTC. This translates into CASSLVGATYEQYF.

The chain combines TRBV13 with TRBJ2-5; D is uncertain. Germline V gene lookup returns CDR1 PRHDT and CDR2 FYEKMQ (reference sequence). The CDR3 extends over 14 amino acids. V lost 5 bases, J lost 3 bases, and 13 bases lay in between. CDR3 amino acids: CASSLLATKETQYF. DNA of the CDR3: TGTGCCAGCAGCCTTTTAGCTACGAAAGAGACCCAGTACTTC.

Concerning this clone: The CDR3 end shows no conserved phenylalanine or tryptophan, and so a read error is likely. It is unclear where the CDR3 begins or ends on the DNA, so no DNA is shown, and the CDR3 is as TCRdb lists it. This chain links TRBV15 with TRBJ1-1; the table's D call, TRBD1, was not checked against the DNA. The germline V gene has CDR1 LNHNV and CDR2 YYDKDF (reference sequence). The CDR3 has 13 amino acids, counting both end residues. This chain's CDR3 is CATSRDFEHRGTI.

The CDR3 DNA follows: TGTGCCAGCTCACGCGGGACTAGAACCGGGGAGCTGTTTTTT. It is translated as CASSRGTRTGELFF. This chain uses TRBV18 with TRBJ2-2; 8 bases align to TRBD2. J lost 5 bases, V lost 4 bases, and 3 bases had no gene match. The CDR3 has 14 amino acids. CDR1 and CDR2 (germline): KGHSH, LQKENI. Together with reference TRBV18 and TRBJ2-2, the CDR3 gives the full variable domain: NAGVMQNPRHLVRRRGQEARLRCSPMKGHSHVYWYRQLPEEGLKFMVYLQKENIIDESGMPKERFSAEFPKEGPSILRIQQVVRGDSAAYFCASSRGTRTGELFFGEGSRLTVL.

The chain recombines TRBV19 with TRBJ1-5, with 8 bases aligning to TRBD1. From germline, CDR1 is LNHDA and CDR2 SQIVND (reference sequence). Trimming removed 4 bases from V and 0 bases from J; junction bases left unmatched: 2. The CDR3 spans 15 residues. The CDR3 DNA reads TGTGCCAGTAGTAACACAGGGGGTAGCAATCAGCCCCAGCATTTT. It is translated as CASSNTGGSNQPQHF.

The V call is TRBV7-2, the J call TRBJ2-3; TRBD2 matches at 13 bases. The germline V gene has CDR1 SGHTA and CDR2 FQGNSA. The V gene end was trimmed by 5 bases and the J gene end by 1 base; junction bases not matched to a gene: 9. The CDR3 extends over 18 amino acids. In DNA, the CDR3 is TGTGCCAGCAGCCTCGTTGCGGGGACTAGCGGGGGCACAGATACGCAGTATTTT. This encodes CASSLVAGTSGGTDTQYF.

This sequence joins TRBV5-1 and TRBJ2-3; 7 bases line up with TRBD1. The CDR3 runs to 17 residues. J gave up 5 bases and V 0 bases, and 12 bases lay outside the gene matches. In germline, CDR1 is SGHRS, CDR2 YFSETQ. The CDR3 here is CASSLAGRQGVGDTQYF. In DNA form, the CDR3 reads TGCGCCAGCAGCTTGGCCGGGCGGCAGGGGGTTGGAGATACGCAGTATTTT.

This clone appeared once. The rearrangement joins TRBV29-1 to TRBJ2-1; 9 bases are a match to TRBD1. This CDR3 is built from 14 residues. J lost 5 bases, V lost 7 bases, and 9 bases had no gene match. Germline V CDR1 and CDR2: SQVTM, ANQGSEA. This CDR3 is CSALGGQGHNEQFF. The DNA of the CDR3 is TGCAGCGCCTTAGGGGGACAGGGCCACAATGAGCAGTTCTTC.

V gene TRBV6-5 combines with J gene TRBJ2-5; D may be TRBD2 (5 bases). CDR3 length: 14 amino acids. Trimming took 2 bases from V and 4 from J, leaving 11 bases between them. Germline assignment: CDR1 MNHEY and CDR2 SVGAGI. The CDR3 DNA reads TGTGCCAGCAGTTACCTCACTAGTGGAGAGACCCAGTACTTC. It yields the protein CASSYLTSGETQYF.

Comment on this clone: Different DNA sequences within this sample yield the same CDR3. The V and J genes are TRBV9 and TRBJ2-2; 9 bases match TRBD2. Germline CDR1 is SGDLS and CDR2 is YYNGEE. This CDR3 is 16 amino acids long. V lost 0 bases, J lost 2 bases, and 2 bases stayed unmatched. CDR3 sequence reads: CASSVGLAGNTGELFF. The CDR3 bases are TGTGCCAGCAGCGTAGGTCTAGCGGGAAACACCGGGGAGCTGTTTTTT.